This is a list of T cell receptor beta chains from one sample in a study of CD8 T cells in Susac syndrome. Using its own MiXCR run on the immunoSEQ multiplex PCR reads, TCRdb lists one record per CDR3 protein. This table has under 80,000 distinct CDR3 sequences, approximately 94% appearing once. The sequenced sample was CD4+ T cells from PBMCs. The receptors here all came from a human donor with Susac syndrome. Both conserved end residues are part of each CDR3. D genes are given only for firm matches. Clone size is shown for a subset of rows, as once, few, many or a class of expanded clone.

j_gene: TRBJ2-5
abundance: NA
v_gene: TRBV20-1
d_gene: NA
CDR3nt: TGCAGTGGTACTATCCAAGAGACCCAGTACTTC
CDR3aa: CSGTIQETQYF

j_gene: TRBJ2-1
abundance: NA
v_gene: TRBV7-8
d_gene: TRBD1
CDR3nt: TGTGCCAGCAAGGGGACAGCCTACAATGAGCAGTTCTTC
CDR3aa: CASKGTAYNEQFF

j_gene: TRBJ1-5
abundance: NA
v_gene: TRBV20-1
d_gene: TRBD1
CDR3nt: TGCAGTGCTGGGCAAGGGGGCGGCCCTCAGCCCCAGCATTTT
CDR3aa: CSAGQGGGPQPQHF

j_gene: TRBJ2-3
abundance: NA
v_gene: TRBV27
d_gene: TRBD2
CDR3nt: TGTGCCAGCAAGGTTAAGCGGGGGGTTAGCGCAGATACGCAGTATTTT
CDR3aa: CASKVKRGVSADTQYF

j_gene: TRBJ2-3
abundance: NA
v_gene: TRBV5-1
d_gene: TRBD2
CDR3nt: TGCGCCAGCAGCAGAGGACTAGCGGGGGAAGATACGCAGTATTTT
CDR3aa: CASSRGLAGEDTQYF

j_gene: TRBJ2-1
abundance: NA
v_gene: TRBV4-2
d_gene: TRBD2
CDR3nt: TGTGCCAGCAGCCAAGGACTAGCGGGGGGGTACGACAATGAGCAGTTCTTC
CDR3aa: CASSQGLAGGYDNEQFF

j_gene: TRBJ1-2
abundance: NA
v_gene: TRBV5-1
d_gene: TRBD1
CDR3nt: TGCGCCAGCAGCACCGGACAGGGCATCTATCAAGCTAACTATGGCTACACCTTC
CDR3aa: CASSTGQGIYQANYGYTF

j_gene: TRBJ1-2
abundance: NA
v_gene: TRBV4-1
d_gene: TRBD1
CDR3nt: TGCGCCAGCAGCCAAGGACAGGGCATGGACTATGGCTACACCTTC
CDR3aa: CASSQGQGMDYGYTF

j_gene: TRBJ2-7
abundance: NA
v_gene: TRBV6-5
d_gene: TRBD1
CDR3nt: TGTGCCAGCAGCAAAGACAGGGGCCCCCTTAACGAGCAGTACTTC
CDR3aa: CASSKDRGPLNEQYF

j_gene: TRBJ2-4
abundance: NA
v_gene: TRBV28
d_gene: NA
CDR3nt: TGTGCCAGCAGGGAATCGGACAAAAACATTCAGTACTTC
CDR3aa: CASRESDKNIQYF

j_gene: TRBJ1-6
abundance: NA
v_gene: TRBV12-3/TRBV12-4
d_gene: NA
CDR3nt: TGTGCCAGCAGCCGCAACGGGGGCTATAATTCACCCCTCCACTTT
CDR3aa: CASSRNGGYNSPLHF

j_gene: TRBJ2-2
abundance: NA
v_gene: TRBV20-1
d_gene: NA
CDR3nt: TGCAGTGCTAGTTCGGGACTTCTAACGGGGGAGCTGTTTTTT
CDR3aa: CSASSGLLTGELFF

j_gene: TRBJ1-5
abundance: NA
v_gene: TRBV10-3
d_gene: NA
CDR3nt: TGTGCCATCAGTCAACAGGGCCCGAATCAGCCCCAGCATTTT
CDR3aa: CAISQQGPNQPQHF

j_gene: TRBJ2-5
abundance: NA
v_gene: TRBV6-6
d_gene: NA
CDR3nt: TGTGCCAGCAGTCCCCCCTCGAGACAGGGACTGGAGACCCAGTACTTC
CDR3aa: CASSPPSRQGLETQYF

j_gene: TRBJ1-3
abundance: NA
v_gene: TRBV5-1
d_gene: NA
CDR3nt: TGCGCCAGCAGCTTGGGGACAGACGGAAACACCATATATTTT
CDR3aa: CASSLGTDGNTIYF

j_gene: TRBJ2-1
abundance: NA
v_gene: TRBV5-1
d_gene: TRBD2
CDR3nt: TGCGCCAGCAGCTTGCCCGGCGGGGGATACAATGAGCAGTTCTTC
CDR3aa: CASSLPGGGYNEQFF

j_gene: TRBJ1-2
abundance: NA
v_gene: TRBV7-2
d_gene: NA
CDR3nt: TGTGCCAGCAGCTTCCTCGGCGGACAAGGGGGCTACACCTTC
CDR3aa: CASSFLGGQGGYTF

j_gene: TRBJ1-1
abundance: NA
v_gene: TRBV18
d_gene: TRBD1
CDR3nt: TGTGCCAGCTCACCGAGGGACAGGGGATTTAACGCTGAAGCTTTCTTT
CDR3aa: CASSPRDRGFNAEAFF

j_gene: TRBJ1-1
abundance: NA
v_gene: TRBV15
d_gene: NA
CDR3nt: TGTGCCACCAGCAGAGAGCCGGGACGAGTAGCTTTCTTT
CDR3aa: CATSREPGRVAFF

j_gene: TRBJ1-2
abundance: NA
v_gene: TRBV28
d_gene: NA
CDR3nt: TGTGCCAGCAGTTATGGCAGACTTTATGGCTACACCTTC
CDR3aa: CASSYGRLYGYTF

j_gene: TRBJ2-3
abundance: NA
v_gene: TRBV20-1
d_gene: TRBD2
CDR3nt: TGCAGTGCTAGAGCGCCCTTCCTAGCGGGAGGAACAGATACGCAGTATTTT
CDR3aa: CSARAPFLAGGTDTQYF

j_gene: TRBJ2-7
abundance: NA
v_gene: TRBV14
d_gene: NA
CDR3nt: TGTGCCAGCAGCCAAGATCTACAGGCGACGTACGAGCAGTACTTC
CDR3aa: CASSQDLQATYEQYF

j_gene: TRBJ2-7
abundance: NA
v_gene: TRBV27
d_gene: TRBD2
CDR3nt: TGTGCCAGTAAGCGGGACGACCCCTACGAGCAGTACTTC
CDR3aa: CASKRDDPYEQYF

j_gene: TRBJ2-1
abundance: NA
v_gene: TRBV18
d_gene: NA
CDR3nt: TGTGCCAGCTCACCGTCCCGGGGTCCCAATGAGCAGTTCTTC
CDR3aa: CASSPSRGPNEQFF

j_gene: TRBJ2-2
abundance: NA
v_gene: TRBV6-1
d_gene: TRBD1
CDR3nt: TGTGCCAGCAGGCCTCCGGGACAGGTGAACACCGGGGAGCTGTTTTTT
CDR3aa: CASRPPGQVNTGELFF

j_gene: TRBJ2-5
abundance: NA
v_gene: TRBV29-1
d_gene: TRBD2
CDR3nt: TGCAGCGGCGGGGGGGCCGGAGAGACCCAGTACTTC
CDR3aa: CSGGGAGETQYF

j_gene: TRBJ2-5
abundance: NA
v_gene: TRBV5-1
d_gene: TRBD1
CDR3nt: TGCGCCAGCAGCTGGGGACAGCCCCAAGAGACCCAGTACTTC
CDR3aa: CASSWGQPQETQYF

j_gene: TRBJ1-5
abundance: NA
v_gene: TRBV28
d_gene: NA
CDR3nt: TGTGCCAGCAGTTTAGACCGATGGGGTCGTAGCAATCAGCCCCAGCATTTT
CDR3aa: CASSLDRWGRSNQPQHF

j_gene: TRBJ2-2
abundance: NA
v_gene: TRBV19
d_gene: TRBD1
CDR3nt: TGTGCCAGCGCCCAAGGGACAGTGAACACCGGGGAGCTGTTTTTT
CDR3aa: CASAQGTVNTGELFF

j_gene: TRBJ1-5
abundance: NA
v_gene: TRBV2
d_gene: NA
CDR3nt: TGTGCCAGCAGTCCACTAGGGAGTGGGTCATGGCCCCAGCATTTT
CDR3aa: CASSPLGSGSWPQHF

j_gene: TRBJ2-7
abundance: NA
v_gene: TRBV6-6
d_gene: TRBD1
CDR3nt: TGTGCCAGCATCAAACAGGGGAGTACCTACGAGCAGTACTTC
CDR3aa: CASIKQGSTYEQYF

j_gene: TRBJ2-3
abundance: NA
v_gene: TRBV5-1
d_gene: NA
CDR3nt: TGCGCCAGCAGCTTGGCCGATCCGGATACGCAGTATTTT
CDR3aa: CASSLADPDTQYF

j_gene: TRBJ2-7
abundance: NA
v_gene: TRBV6-1
d_gene: TRBD2
CDR3nt: TGTGCCAGCCGAGGGACTAGCGGGAGGAGCTGGACTTCTTCCGAGCAGTACTTC
CDR3aa: CASRGTSGRSWTSSEQYF

j_gene: TRBJ1-4
abundance: NA
v_gene: TRBV4-1
d_gene: NA
CDR3nt: TGCGCCAGCAGCCAACTGGGACTTTCCAATGAAAAACTGTTTTTT
CDR3aa: CASSQLGLSNEKLFF

j_gene: TRBJ1-6
abundance: NA
v_gene: TRBV12-3/TRBV12-4
d_gene: NA
CDR3nt: TGTGCCAGCAGTTTTGGGGGTAATCGTGGTTCACCCCTCCACTTT
CDR3aa: CASSFGGNRGSPLHF

j_gene: TRBJ2-3
abundance: NA
v_gene: TRBV20-1
d_gene: NA
CDR3nt: TGCAGTGCTCCCCGGGACGGAAGCACAGATACGCAGTATTTT
CDR3aa: CSAPRDGSTDTQYF

j_gene: TRBJ2-1
abundance: NA
v_gene: TRBV11-2
d_gene: NA
CDR3nt: TGTGCCAGCAGCTACTCCCGGGACTCTCTCTACAATGAGCAGTTCTTC
CDR3aa: CASSYSRDSLYNEQFF

j_gene: TRBJ2-1
abundance: NA
v_gene: TRBV7-6
d_gene: NA
CDR3nt: TGTGCCAGCAGCTTAGCGGGAAGTGAGCAGTTCTTC
CDR3aa: CASSLAGSEQFF

j_gene: TRBJ1-5
abundance: once
v_gene: TRBV7-2
d_gene: NA
CDR3nt: TGTGCCAGCAGCTTACAGAGCCAATCCACAGATACGCAGCATTTT
CDR3aa: CASSLQSQSTDTQHF

j_gene: TRBJ2-7
abundance: NA
v_gene: TRBV20-1
d_gene: NA
CDR3nt: TGCAGTGCTACATCCGGGACGGCCAGCTCCTACGAGCAGTACTTC
CDR3aa: CSATSGTASSYEQYF

j_gene: TRBJ1-1
abundance: NA
v_gene: TRBV19
d_gene: TRBD1
CDR3nt: TGTGCCAGTAGTGGGGGACAGGGTAGACTGAACACTGAAGCTTTCTTT
CDR3aa: CASSGGQGRLNTEAFF

j_gene: TRBJ2-1
abundance: NA
v_gene: TRBV28
d_gene: TRBD2
CDR3nt: TGTGCCAGCAGTACGACACGGGGAGCGGGAAGGGGTGAGCAGTTCTTC
CDR3aa: CASSTTRGAGRGEQFF